The 17 T cell receptor beta chains below were found in one sample sequenced in a study of blood T cell repertoires in COVID-19. Generated by immunoSEQ multiplex PCR, the TCRdb table keeps only in-frame clones and is missing some. The repertoire has hundreds of thousands of clones, more than 75% of them found once; the top ten carry about 2.2%. Sequenced material: peripheral blood. These receptors were collected from a woman aged 25-40 years who had recovered from COVID-19.

This clone was detected only once. The chain joins TRBV2 to TRBJ2-7; D call uncertain. Trimming cost V 6 bases and J 4 bases, with 4 bases left between them. Per germline, CDR1 SNHLY and CDR2 FYNNEI. There are 10 residues in the CDR3. The CDR3 loop is CASSLYEQYF. The CDR3 region has the DNA TGTGCCAGCAGCCTATACGAGCAGTACTTC.

The V gene is TRBV4-2, the J gene TRBJ2-5; TRBD1 matches 9 bases. The V gene end was trimmed by 2 bases and the J gene end by 1 base; junction bases not matched to a gene: 5. The CDR3 has 16 amino acids. Germline CDR1 LGHNA, CDR2 YNFKEQ. The CDR3 here is CASSQTRGQGQETQYF. DNA for the CDR3: TGTGCCAGCAGCCAAACTAGGGGACAGGGCCAAGAGACCCAGTACTTC.

This chain connects TRBV27 to TRBJ1-5; the D gene is possibly TRBD1 (5 bases). The CDR3 extends over 13 amino acids. CDR1 MNHEY and CDR2 SMNVEV come from the germline V gene (reference sequence). Between the trimmed V and J ends, which lost 6 bases and 6 bases, there was a span of 12 bases. The CDR3 nucleotides read TGTGCCAGCAGCCTCGGGACTGGTCAGCCCCAGCATTTT. Protein: CASSLGTGQPQHF.

Concerning this clone: The identical CDR3 is also encoded by other nucleotide sequences in the sample. The chain joins TRBV5-1 to TRBJ2-5, with no clear D. The CDR3 runs to 13 residues. Trimming pared 0 bases from V and 4 bases from J, leaving 7 bases between. CDR1 and CDR2 from the germline V gene are SGHRS and YFSETQ. CDR3 residues: CASSLAGGETQYF. CDR3 sequence (DNA): TGCGCCAGCAGCTTGGCCGGTGGAGAGACCCAGTACTTC.

The chain joins TRBV10-1 to TRBJ2-7, with D possibly matching TRBD1 (6 bases). The CDR3 is made up of 12 amino acids. Trimming shortened V by 9 bases and J by 5 bases, and 14 bases separated the two germline ends. Germline-derived CDR1 and CDR2 are WNHNN and SYGVQD (reference sequence). CDR3 DNA sequence: TGCGCCAGTAAGTACAGGGCACACGAGCAGTACTTC. Its protein is CASKYRAHEQYF.

The chain links TRBV27 to TRBJ2-2; possibly TRBD1 for D (6 bases). V lost 1 base and J 4 bases, leaving 10 bases between the germline ends. Germline CDR1 MNHEY, CDR2 SMNVEV (reference sequence). The CDR3 is made up of 15 amino acids. The CDR3 DNA reads TGTGCCAGCAGTTTATTACAGGGTTCCACCGGGGAGCTGTTTTTT. Translated, it gives CASSLLQGSTGELFF.

The genes are TRBV28 and TRBJ2-3; 9 bases fit TRBD2. Germline-derived CDR1 and CDR2 are MDHEN and SYDVKM. V lost 8 bases and J lost 2; bases outside the gene matches: 11. The CDR3 runs to 16 residues. This CDR3 is CASLSGLAGLTDTQYF. CDR3 sequence (DNA): TGTGCCAGCCTCTCGGGGCTAGCGGGACTCACAGATACGCAGTATTTT.

This chain connects TRBV2 to TRBJ2-7; TRBD2 might be the D (6 bases). CDR1 is SNHLY and CDR2 is FYNNEI in the germline V gene. The CDR3 has 14 amino acids. The V end lost 7 bases, the J end lost 1 base, and 14 bases lay between the germline ends. CDR3 protein: CASKVAGLSYEQYF. CDR3 in DNA: TGTGCCAGCAAGGTGGCGGGGCTGTCCTACGAGCAGTACTTC.

This clone was seen a single time. The chain has TRBV29-1 and TRBJ2-1, with 8 nucleotides matching TRBD1. The CDR3 loop spans 13 amino acids. CDR1 SQVTM and CDR2 ANQGSEA come from the germline V gene. V shed 7 bases and J 7 bases; nucleotides not matched to a gene: 9. This CDR3 is CSAAQGVGNEQFF. CDR3 DNA sequence: TGCAGCGCTGCACAGGGGGTAGGGAATGAGCAGTTCTTC.

V and J are TRBV14 and TRBJ2-3; tentative D call: TRBD1 (6 bases). Germline V lookup: CDR1 SGHDN, CDR2 FVKESK. CDR3 size: 16 residues. V was trimmed by 4 bases and J by 2 bases, leaving 16 bases between them. As DNA, the CDR3 is TGTGCCAGCAGCCGCAAACCCAGGGGACCCACAGATACGCAGTATTTT. Translated: CASSRKPRGPTDTQYF.

This clone has a single count. J is TRBJ2-5 and V is TRBV2; 7 bases line up with TRBD2. The CDR3 runs to 14 residues. Germline lookup yields CDR1 SNHLY and CDR2 FYNNEI. The ends lost 1 base at V and 3 bases at J; junction bases unmatched: 2. CDR3 residues: CASSEVGGEETQYF. The CDR3 coding sequence is TGTGCCAGCAGTGAAGTGGGGGGGGAAGAGACCCAGTACTTC. The variable domain in full, with the rest retrieved from reference TRBV2 and TRBJ2-5, is EPEVTQTPSHQVTQMGQEVILRCVPISNHLYFYWYRQILGQKVEFLVSFYNNEISEKSEIFDDQFSVERPDGSNFTLKIRSTKLEDSAMYFCASSEVGGEETQYFGPGTRLLVL.

The chain recombines TRBV7-9 with TRBJ1-1; D unclear. Trimming pared 2 bases from V and 6 bases from J, leaving 16 bases between. Germline values: CDR1 SEHNR, CDR2 FQNEAQ (reference sequence). The CDR3 covers 15 residues. The CDR3 bases are TGTGCCAGCAGCTTAAGCTCGGCGGAGGGATCTGAAGCTTTCTTT. It translates to CASSLSSAEGSEAFF.

The V call is TRBV20-1, the J call TRBJ2-7, with 15 nucleotides matching TRBD2. The CDR3 covers 11 residues. The V gene's germline CDR1 is DFQATT and CDR2 SNEGSKA (reference sequence). V was clipped by 6 bases and J by 13 bases; unmatched bases: 4. The CDR3 here is CSAGTSGRPYF. The CDR3 DNA reads TGCAGTGCAGGGACTAGCGGGAGGCCCTACTTC.

This clone has a count of ten or more. The chain joins TRBV30 to TRBJ1-5, with D maybe TRBD1 (5 bases). Trimming removed 4 bases from V and 7 bases from J, with 11 bases in between. The CDR3 is 12 residues long. Germline V gene sequence: CDR1 GTSNPN, CDR2 SVGIG (reference sequence). The CDR3 loop is CAWNQGEQPQHF. The CDR3 DNA is TGTGCCTGGAATCAGGGTGAGCAGCCCCAGCATTTT.

This clone was found once. The chain is built from TRBV24-1 and TRBJ2-7, with unresolved D. CDR1 is KGHDR and CDR2 is SFDVKD in the germline V gene. Between the trimmed V and J ends, which lost 3 bases and 3 bases, there was a span of 8 bases. This CDR3 comprises 13 residues. This CDR3 reads CATSDPSFYEQYF. The CDR3 DNA reads as TGTGCCACCAGTGATCCCTCCTTCTACGAGCAGTACTTC.

V and J are TRBV14 and TRBJ1-5, with unresolved D. Germline V gene sequence: CDR1 SGHDN, CDR2 FVKESK. V shed 3 bases and J shed 6 bases, with 9 bases lying between them. The CDR3 is made up of 13 amino acids. As DNA, the CDR3 is TGTGCCAGCAGCCACAGTGAGGGTCAGCCCCAGCATTTT. Amino acids: CASSHSEGQPQHF.

V usage is TRBV5-4 and J usage is TRBJ1-4; D not certain. V was pared by 2 bases and J by 0 bases, with 8 bases between. The V gene's germline CDR1 is SGHNT and CDR2 YYREEE (reference sequence). This CDR3 spans 15 amino acids. The CDR3 is CASSFSAATNEKLFF. Written as DNA, the CDR3 is TGTGCCAGCAGCTTTAGCGCAGCAACTAATGAAAAACTGTTTTTT.